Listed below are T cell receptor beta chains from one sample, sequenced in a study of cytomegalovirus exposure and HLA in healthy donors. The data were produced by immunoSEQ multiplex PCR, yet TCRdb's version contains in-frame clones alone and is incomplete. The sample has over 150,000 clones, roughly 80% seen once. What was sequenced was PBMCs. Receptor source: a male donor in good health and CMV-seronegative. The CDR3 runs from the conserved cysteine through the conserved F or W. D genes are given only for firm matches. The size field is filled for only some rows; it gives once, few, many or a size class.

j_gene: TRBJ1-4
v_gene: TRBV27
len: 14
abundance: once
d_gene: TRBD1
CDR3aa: CASSYQGDLEKLFF
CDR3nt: TGTGCCAGCAGTTACCAGGGGGATCTTGAAAAACTGTTTTTT

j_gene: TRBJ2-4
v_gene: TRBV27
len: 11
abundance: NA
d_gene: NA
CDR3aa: CASPPRNIQYF
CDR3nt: TGTGCCAGCCCCCCTAGAAACATTCAGTACTTC

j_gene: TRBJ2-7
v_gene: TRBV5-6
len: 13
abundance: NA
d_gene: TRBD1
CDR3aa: CASSPTGSYEQYF
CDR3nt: TGTGCCAGCAGCCCGACAGGGTCCTACGAGCAGTACTTC

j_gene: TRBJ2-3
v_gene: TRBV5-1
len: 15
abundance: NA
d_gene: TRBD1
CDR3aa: CASSFRGPVTDTQYF
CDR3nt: TGCGCCAGCAGCTTCAGGGGGCCTGTCACAGATACGCAGTATTTT

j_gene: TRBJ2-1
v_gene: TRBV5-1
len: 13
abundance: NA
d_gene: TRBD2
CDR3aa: CASGEGPYNEQFF
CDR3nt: TGCGCCAGCGGGGAGGGACCTTACAATGAGCAGTTCTTC

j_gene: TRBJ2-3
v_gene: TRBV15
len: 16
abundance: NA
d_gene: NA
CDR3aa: CATSRASSGLGDTQYF
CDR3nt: TGTGCCACCAGCAGAGCGAGTAGCGGACTTGGAGATACGCAGTATTTT

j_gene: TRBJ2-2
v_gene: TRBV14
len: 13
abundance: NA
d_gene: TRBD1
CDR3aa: CASSRQGTGELFF
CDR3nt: TGTGCCAGCAGCCGACAGGGGACCGGGGAGCTGTTTTTT

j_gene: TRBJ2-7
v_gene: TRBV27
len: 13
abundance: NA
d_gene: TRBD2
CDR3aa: CASSGTSGYEQYF
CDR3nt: TGTGCCAGCAGCGGGACTAGCGGATACGAGCAGTACTTC

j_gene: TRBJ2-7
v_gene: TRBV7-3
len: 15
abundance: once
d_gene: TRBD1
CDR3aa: CASSLQGAPRQEQYF
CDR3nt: TGTGCCAGCAGCTTACAGGGGGCTCCGCGTCAGGAGCAGTACTTC

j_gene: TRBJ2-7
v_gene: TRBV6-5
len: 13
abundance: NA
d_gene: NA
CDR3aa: CASSAPGSGEQYF
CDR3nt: TGTGCCAGCAGTGCCCCCGGATCGGGCGAGCAGTACTTC

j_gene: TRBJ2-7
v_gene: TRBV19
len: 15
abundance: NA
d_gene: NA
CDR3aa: CASSMGSGGTYEQYF
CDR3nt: TGTGCCAGTAGTATGGGTAGCGGAGGGACGTACGAGCAGTACTTC

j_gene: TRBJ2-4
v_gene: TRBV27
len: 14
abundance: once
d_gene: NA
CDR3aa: CASSFQGTKNIQYF
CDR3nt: TGTGCCAGCAGTTTTCAGGGGACCAAAAACATTCAGTACTTC

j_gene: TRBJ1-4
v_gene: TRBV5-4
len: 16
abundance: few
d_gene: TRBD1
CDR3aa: CASSLGTGTGTEKLFF
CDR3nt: TGTGCCAGCAGCTTGGGGACCGGGACAGGGACTGAAAAACTGTTTTTT

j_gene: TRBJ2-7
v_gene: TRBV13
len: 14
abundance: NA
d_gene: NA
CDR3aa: CASSLYSGDYEQYF
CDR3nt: TGTGCCAGCAGCTTATACAGCGGAGACTACGAGCAGTACTTC

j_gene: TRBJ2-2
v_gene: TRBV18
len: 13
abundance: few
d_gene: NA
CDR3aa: CASSPLNTGELFF
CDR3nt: TGTGCCAGCTCACCCCTGAACACCGGGGAGCTGTTTTTT

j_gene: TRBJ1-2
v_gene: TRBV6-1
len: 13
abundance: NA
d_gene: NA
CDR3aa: CASSEAGYYGYTF
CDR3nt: TGTGCCAGCAGTGAAGCGGGCTACTATGGCTACACCTTC

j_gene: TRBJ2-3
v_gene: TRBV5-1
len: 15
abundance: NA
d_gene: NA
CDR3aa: CASSLGGRGTDTQYF
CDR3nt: TGCGCCAGCAGCTTGGGTGGGCGGGGAACAGATACGCAGTATTTT

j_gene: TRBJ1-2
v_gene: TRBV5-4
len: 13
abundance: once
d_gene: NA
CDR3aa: CASSLGAGDGYTF
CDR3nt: TGTGCCAGCAGCTTGGGGGCAGGGGATGGCTACACCTTC

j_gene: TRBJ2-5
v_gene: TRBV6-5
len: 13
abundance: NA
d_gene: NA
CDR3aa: CASSPRGPETQYF
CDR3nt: TGTGCCAGCAGTCCCAGGGGACCCGAGACCCAGTACTTC

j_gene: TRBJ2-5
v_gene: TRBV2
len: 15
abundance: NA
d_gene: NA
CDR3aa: CASSERGTSKETQYF
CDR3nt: TGTGCCAGCAGTGAAAGAGGGACTTCTAAAGAGACCCAGTACTTC

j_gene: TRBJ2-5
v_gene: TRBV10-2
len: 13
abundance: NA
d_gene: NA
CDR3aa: CASRLAAQETQYF
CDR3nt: TGCGCCAGCAGATTAGCGGCTCAAGAGACCCAGTACTTC

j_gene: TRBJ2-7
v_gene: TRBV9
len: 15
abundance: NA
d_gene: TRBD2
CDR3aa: CASSPRLAGGPQQYF
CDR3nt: TGTGCCAGCAGCCCTCGACTAGCGGGAGGGCCCCAGCAGTACTTC

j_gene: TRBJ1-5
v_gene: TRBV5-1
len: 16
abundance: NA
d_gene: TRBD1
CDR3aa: CASSPDTGGRAQPQHF
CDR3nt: TGCGCCAGCAGCCCTGACACAGGGGGAAGGGCTCAGCCCCAGCATTTT

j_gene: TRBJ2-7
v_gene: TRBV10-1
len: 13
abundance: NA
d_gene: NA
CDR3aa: CASSPRARYEQYF
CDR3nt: TGCGCCAGCAGTCCCAGGGCCCGCTACGAGCAGTACTTC

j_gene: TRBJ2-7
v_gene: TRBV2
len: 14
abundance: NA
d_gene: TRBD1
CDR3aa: CASSPLGQAYEQYF
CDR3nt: TGTGCCAGCAGTCCTCTGGGACAGGCCTACGAGCAGTACTTC

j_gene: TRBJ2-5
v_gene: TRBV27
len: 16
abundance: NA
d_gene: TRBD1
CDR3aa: CASSYGQGAGPETQYF
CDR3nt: TGTGCCAGCAGTTACGGACAGGGGGCCGGACCAGAGACCCAGTACTTC

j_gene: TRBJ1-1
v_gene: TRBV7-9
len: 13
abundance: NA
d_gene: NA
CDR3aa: CASSPQQNTEAFF
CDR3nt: TGTGCCAGCAGCCCACAACAGAACACTGAAGCTTTCTTT

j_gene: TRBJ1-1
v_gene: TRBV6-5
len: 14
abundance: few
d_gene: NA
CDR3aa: CATRSTGYVSEAFF
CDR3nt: TGTGCCACACGATCTACAGGTTACGTGTCTGAAGCTTTCTTT

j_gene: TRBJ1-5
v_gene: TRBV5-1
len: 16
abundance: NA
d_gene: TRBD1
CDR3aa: CASSLDGTGGNQPQHF
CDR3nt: TGCGCCAGCAGCTTGGATGGGACAGGGGGTAATCAGCCCCAGCATTTT

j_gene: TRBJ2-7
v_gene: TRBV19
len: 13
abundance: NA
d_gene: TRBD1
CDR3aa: CASRGDRSYEQYF
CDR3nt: TGTGCCAGTAGGGGGGACAGGTCCTACGAGCAGTACTTC

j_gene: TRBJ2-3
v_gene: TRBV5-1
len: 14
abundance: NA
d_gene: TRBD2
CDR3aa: CASSSGLTTDTQYF
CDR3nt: TGCGCCAGCAGCTCGGGACTAACCACAGATACGCAGTATTTT

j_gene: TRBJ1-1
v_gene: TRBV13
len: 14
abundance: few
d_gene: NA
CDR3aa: CASSIGGSGRQAFF
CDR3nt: TGTGCCAGCAGCATTGGAGGGTCCGGGAGACAAGCTTTCTTT

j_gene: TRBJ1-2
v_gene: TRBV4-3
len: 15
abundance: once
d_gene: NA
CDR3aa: CASSQEYHLNYGYTF
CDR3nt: TGCGCCAGCAGCCAAGAATATCACCTAAACTATGGCTACACCTTC

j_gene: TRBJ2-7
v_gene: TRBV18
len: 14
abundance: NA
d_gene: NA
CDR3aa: CASSPAGNNYEQYF
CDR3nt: TGTGCCAGCTCACCCGCCGGGAATAACTACGAGCAGTACTTC

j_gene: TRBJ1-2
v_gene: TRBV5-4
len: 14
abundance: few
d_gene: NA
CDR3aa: CASSVVDSPFSYTF
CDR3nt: TGTGCCAGCAGCGTGGTCGACAGCCCATTTAGCTACACCTTC

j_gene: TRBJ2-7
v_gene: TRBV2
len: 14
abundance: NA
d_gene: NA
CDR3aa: CASRTWGSGYEQYF
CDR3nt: TGTGCCAGCAGAACTTGGGGTAGCGGTTACGAGCAGTACTTC

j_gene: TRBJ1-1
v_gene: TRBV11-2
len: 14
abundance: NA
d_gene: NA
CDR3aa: CASSLISSGTEAFF
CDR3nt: TGTGCCAGCAGCTTAATTTCATCGGGGACTGAAGCTTTCTTT

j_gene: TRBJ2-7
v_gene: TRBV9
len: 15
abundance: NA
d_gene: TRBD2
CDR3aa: CASSVAGGSSYEQYF
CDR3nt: TGTGCCAGCAGCGTAGCGGGCGGGAGCTCCTACGAGCAGTACTTC

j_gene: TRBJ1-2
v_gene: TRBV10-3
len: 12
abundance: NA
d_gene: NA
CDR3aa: CAISEYQAGYTF
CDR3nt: TGTGCCATCAGTGAGTACCAGGCTGGCTACACCTTC

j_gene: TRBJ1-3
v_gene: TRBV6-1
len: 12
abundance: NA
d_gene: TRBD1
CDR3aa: CASGDRLNTIYF
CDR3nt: TGTGCCAGCGGGGACAGACTAAACACCATATATTTT

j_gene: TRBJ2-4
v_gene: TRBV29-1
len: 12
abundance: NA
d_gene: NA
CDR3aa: CSVGGAKNIQYF
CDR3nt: TGCAGCGTTGGAGGAGCCAAAAACATTCAGTACTTC

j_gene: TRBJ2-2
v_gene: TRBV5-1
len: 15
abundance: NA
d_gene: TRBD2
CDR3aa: CASTGTSGFTGELFF
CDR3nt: TGCGCCAGCACCGGGACTAGCGGGTTCACCGGGGAGCTGTTTTTT

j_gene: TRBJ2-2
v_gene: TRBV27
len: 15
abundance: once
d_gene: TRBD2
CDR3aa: CASSTTGGNTGELFF
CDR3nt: TGTGCCAGCAGTACAACGGGGGGAAACACCGGGGAGCTGTTTTTT

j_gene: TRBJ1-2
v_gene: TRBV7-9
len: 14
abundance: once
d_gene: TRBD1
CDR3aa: CASSLVWDSYGYTF
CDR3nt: TGTGCCAGCAGCCTAGTGTGGGACAGCTATGGCTACACCTTC

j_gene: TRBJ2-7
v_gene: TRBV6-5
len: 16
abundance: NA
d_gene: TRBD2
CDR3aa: CASSYKASGSGYEQYF
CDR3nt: TGTGCCAGCAGTTACAAGGCTAGCGGGAGTGGATACGAGCAGTACTTC

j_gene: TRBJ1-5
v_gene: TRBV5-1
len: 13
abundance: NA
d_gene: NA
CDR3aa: CASSVNPDQPQHF
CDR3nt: TGCGCCAGCAGCGTTAACCCAGATCAGCCCCAGCATTTT

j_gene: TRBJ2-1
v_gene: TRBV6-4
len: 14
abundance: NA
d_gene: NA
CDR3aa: CASSKDSTYNEQFF
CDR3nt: TGTGCCAGCAGTAAGGACAGCACCTACAATGAGCAGTTCTTC

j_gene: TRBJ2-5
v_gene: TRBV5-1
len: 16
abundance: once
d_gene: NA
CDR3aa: CASSLSGQTQQETQYF
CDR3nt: TGCGCCAGCAGCTTGAGTGGGCAGACCCAGCAAGAGACCCAGTACTTC

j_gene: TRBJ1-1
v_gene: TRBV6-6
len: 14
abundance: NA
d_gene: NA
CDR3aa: CASSYYGSSTEAFF
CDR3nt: TGTGCCAGCAGTTACTATGGTAGTAGCACTGAAGCTTTCTTT